This TCR beta chain was captured in a study of cytomegalovirus exposure and HLA in healthy donors. This CDR3 is built from 16 residues. The germline V gene has CDR1 SSHAT and CDR2 FNYEAQ (reference sequence). With 60 Vbeta and 13 Jbeta primers, the PCR was carried out. Repertoires were generated with immunoSEQ multiplex PCR, while TCRdb's copy carries only in-frame clones and drops some. The sample includes some 110,000 clones, around 66% of them seen just once. Findings of the study overall: Accurate prediction of HLA-A and HLA-B alleles (for most subjects) was reportedly achieved from TCR beta sequences.

As for this clone: Antigen unknown. At one end, the junction sequence differs from germline, possibly due to a read error.

The chain has TRBV7-7 and TRBJ2-3; 11 bases align to TRBD2. This TCR was sampled from a middle-aged woman in good health and CMV-seropositive. Input material: PBMCs. The CDR3 loop is CASSPLAGGRGDTQYF. CDR3 sequence (DNA): TGTGCTAGCAGCCCCTTAGCGGGAGGGCGGGGAGATACGCAGTATTTT.